This T cell receptor (beta chain) is drawn from a study of blood T cell repertoires in COVID-19. Study in general: Sites across the United States, Italy and Spain contributed samples from acute and convalescent COVID-19. Sources were T cells, B-cell-depleted T cells, or PBMCs; the material itself was cDNA or gDNA.

Germline CDR1 is SGHDT and CDR2 is YYEEEE. This CDR3 region has 14 residues. V lost 4 bases, J lost 6 bases, and 15 bases lay in between. Some clones are missing from TCRdb's copy, which holds only in-frame ones; the method was immunoSEQ multiplex PCR. The table records about 270,000 clones, around 80% of them present only once. The sequence derives from a man at least 80 years old with acute or convalescent COVID-19. The gene calls are TRBV5-6 and TRBJ2-3; the D gene is possibly TRBD1 (5 bases). The sequencing input was peripheral blood. The CDR3, as DNA: TGTGCCAGCAGCCAAGCAGCCAGGGTTGATACGCAGTATTTT. This codes for CASSQAARVDTQYF.